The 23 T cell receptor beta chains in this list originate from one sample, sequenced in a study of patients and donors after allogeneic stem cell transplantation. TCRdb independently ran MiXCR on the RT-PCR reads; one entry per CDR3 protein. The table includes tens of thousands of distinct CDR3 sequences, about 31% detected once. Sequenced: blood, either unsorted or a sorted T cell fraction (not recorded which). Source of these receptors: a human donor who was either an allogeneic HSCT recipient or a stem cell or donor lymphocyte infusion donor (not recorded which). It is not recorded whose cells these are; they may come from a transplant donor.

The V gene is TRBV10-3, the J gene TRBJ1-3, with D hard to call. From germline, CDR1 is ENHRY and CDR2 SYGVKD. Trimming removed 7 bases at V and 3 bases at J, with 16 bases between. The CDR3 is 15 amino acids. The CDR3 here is CAIMLTRGSGNTIYF. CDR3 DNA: TGTGCCATCATGCTTACTCGGGGAAGTGGAAACACCATATATTTT.

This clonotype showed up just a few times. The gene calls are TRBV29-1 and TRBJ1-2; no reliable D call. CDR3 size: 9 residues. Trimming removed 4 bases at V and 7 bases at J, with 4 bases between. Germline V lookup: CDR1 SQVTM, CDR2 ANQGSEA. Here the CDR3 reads CSVGGGYTF. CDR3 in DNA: TGCAGCGTTGGGGGTGGCTACACCTTC. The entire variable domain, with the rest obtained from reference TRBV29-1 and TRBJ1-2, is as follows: SAVISQKPSRDICQRGTSLTIQCQVDSQVTMMFWYRQQPGQSLTLIATANQGSEATYESGFVIDKFPISRPNLTFSTLTVSNMSPEDSSIYLCSVGGGYTFGSGTRLTVV.

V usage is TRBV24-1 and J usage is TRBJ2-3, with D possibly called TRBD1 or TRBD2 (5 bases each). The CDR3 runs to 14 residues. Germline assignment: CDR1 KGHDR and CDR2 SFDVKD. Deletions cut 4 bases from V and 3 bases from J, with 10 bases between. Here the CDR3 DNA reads TGTGCCACCAGTGAGGGACCCCTAACAGATACGCAGTATTTT. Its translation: CATSEGPLTDTQYF.

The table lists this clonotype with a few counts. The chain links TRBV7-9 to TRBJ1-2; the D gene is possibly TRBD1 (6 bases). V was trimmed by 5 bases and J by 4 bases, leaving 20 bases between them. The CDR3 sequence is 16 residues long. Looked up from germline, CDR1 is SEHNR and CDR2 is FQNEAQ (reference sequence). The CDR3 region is CASSILGGSIGYGYTF. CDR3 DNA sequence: TGTGCCAGCAGCATCTTAGGGGGGTCCATCGGCTATGGCTACACCTTC.

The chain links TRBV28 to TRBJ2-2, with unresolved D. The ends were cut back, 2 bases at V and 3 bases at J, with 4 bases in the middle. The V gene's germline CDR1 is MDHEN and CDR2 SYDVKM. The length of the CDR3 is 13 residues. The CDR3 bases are TGTGCCAGCAGTTTAACGGACACCGGGGAGCTGTTTTTT. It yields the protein CASSLTDTGELFF.

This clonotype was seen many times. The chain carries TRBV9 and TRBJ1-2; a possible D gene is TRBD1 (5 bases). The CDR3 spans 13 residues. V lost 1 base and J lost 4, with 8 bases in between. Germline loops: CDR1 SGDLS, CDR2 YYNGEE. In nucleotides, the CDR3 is TGTGCCAGCAGCGTAAGAGGGGCCTATGGCTACACCTTC. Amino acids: CASSVRGAYGYTF.

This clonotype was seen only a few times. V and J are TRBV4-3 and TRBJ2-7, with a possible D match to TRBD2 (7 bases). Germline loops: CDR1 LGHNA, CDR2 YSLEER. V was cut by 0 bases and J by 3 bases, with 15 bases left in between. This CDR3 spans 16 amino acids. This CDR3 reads CASSQDLPGEGYEQYF. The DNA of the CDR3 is TGCGCCAGCAGCCAAGATCTTCCAGGGGAGGGCTACGAGCAGTACTTC.

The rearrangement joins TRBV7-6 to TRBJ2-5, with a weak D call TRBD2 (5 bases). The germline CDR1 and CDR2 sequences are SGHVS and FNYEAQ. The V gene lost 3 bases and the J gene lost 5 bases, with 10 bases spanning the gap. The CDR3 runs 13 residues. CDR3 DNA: TGTGCCAGCAGCTTTCGCGGGTGGGAGACCCAGTACTTC. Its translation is CASSFRGWETQYF. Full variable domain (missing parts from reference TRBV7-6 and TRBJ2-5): GAGVSQSPRYKVTKRGQDVALRCDPISGHVSLYWYRQALGQGPEFLTYFNYEAQQDKSGLPNDRFSAERPEGSISTLTIQRTEQRDSAMYRCASSFRGWETQYFGPGTRLLVL.

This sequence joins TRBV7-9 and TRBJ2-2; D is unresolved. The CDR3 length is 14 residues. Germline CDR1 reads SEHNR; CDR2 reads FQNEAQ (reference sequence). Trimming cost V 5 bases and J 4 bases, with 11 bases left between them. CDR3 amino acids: CASSPLGPTGELFF. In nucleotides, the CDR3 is TGTGCCAGCAGCCCACTTGGTCCCACCGGGGAGCTGTTTTTT.

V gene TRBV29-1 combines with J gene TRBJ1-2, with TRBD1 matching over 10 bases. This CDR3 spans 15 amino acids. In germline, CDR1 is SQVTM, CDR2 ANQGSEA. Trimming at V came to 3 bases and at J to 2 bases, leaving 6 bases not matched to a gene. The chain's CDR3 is CSVDGQGVANYGYTF. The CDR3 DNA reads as TGCAGCGTTGACGGACAGGGGGTAGCGAACTATGGCTACACCTTC. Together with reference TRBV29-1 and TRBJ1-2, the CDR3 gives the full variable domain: SAVISQKPSRDICQRGTSLTIQCQVDSQVTMMFWYRQQPGQSLTLIATANQGSEATYESGFVIDKFPISRPNLTFSTLTVSNMSPEDSSIYLCSVDGQGVANYGYTFGSGTRLTVV.

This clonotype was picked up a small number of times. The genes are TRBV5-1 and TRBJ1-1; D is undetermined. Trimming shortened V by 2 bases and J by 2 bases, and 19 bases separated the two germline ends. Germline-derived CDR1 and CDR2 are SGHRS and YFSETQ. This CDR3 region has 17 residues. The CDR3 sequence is CASSFFPLGRANTEAFF. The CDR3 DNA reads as TGCGCCAGCAGCTTCTTCCCCCTCGGTAGGGCTAACACTGAAGCTTTCTTT.

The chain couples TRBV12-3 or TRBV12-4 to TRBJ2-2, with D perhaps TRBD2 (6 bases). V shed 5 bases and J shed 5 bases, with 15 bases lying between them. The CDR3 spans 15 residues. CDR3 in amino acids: CASSPWAGGTGELFF. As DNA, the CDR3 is TGTGCCAGCAGTCCCTGGGCAGGAGGGACCGGGGAGCTGTTTTTT.

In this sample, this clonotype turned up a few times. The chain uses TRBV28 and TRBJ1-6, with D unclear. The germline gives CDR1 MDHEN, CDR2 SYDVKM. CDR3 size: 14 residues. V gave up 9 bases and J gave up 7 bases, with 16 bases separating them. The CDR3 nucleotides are TGTGCCAGTAGGACGGTTAAATTAAATTCACCCCTCCACTTT. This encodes CASRTVKLNSPLHF. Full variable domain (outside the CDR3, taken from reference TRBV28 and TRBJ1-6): DVKVTQSSRYLVKRTGEKVFLECVQDMDHENMFWYRQDPGLGLRLIYFSYDVKMKEKGDIPEGYSVSREKKERFSLILESASTNQTSMYLCASRTVKLNSPLHFGNGTRLTVT.

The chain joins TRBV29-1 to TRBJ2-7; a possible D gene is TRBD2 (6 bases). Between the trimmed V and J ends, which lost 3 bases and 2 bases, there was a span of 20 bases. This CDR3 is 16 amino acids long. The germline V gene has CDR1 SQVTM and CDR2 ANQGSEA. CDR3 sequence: CSVESGVGSLPYEQYF. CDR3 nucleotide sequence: TGCAGCGTTGAGTCTGGGGTCGGGAGTCTCCCCTACGAGCAGTACTTC.

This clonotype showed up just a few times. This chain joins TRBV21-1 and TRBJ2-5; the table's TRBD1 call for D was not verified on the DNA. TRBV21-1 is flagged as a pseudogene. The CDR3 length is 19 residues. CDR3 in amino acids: CASSKADRRGDDYQETQYF. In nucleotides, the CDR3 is TGTGCCAGCAGCAAAGCGGACCGAAGGGGAGACGACTACCAAGAGACCCAGTACTTC.

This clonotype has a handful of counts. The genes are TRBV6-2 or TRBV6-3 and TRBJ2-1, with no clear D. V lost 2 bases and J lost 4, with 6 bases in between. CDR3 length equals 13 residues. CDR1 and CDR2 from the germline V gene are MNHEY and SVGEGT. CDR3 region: CASSYREYNEQFF. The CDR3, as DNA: TGTGCCAGCAGTTACAGAGAGTACAATGAGCAGTTCTTC.

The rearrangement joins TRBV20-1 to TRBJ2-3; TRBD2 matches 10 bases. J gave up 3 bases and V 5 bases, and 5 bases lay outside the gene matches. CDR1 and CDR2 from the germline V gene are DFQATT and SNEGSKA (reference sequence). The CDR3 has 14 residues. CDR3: CSAGAGGPTDTQYF. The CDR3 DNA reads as TGCAGTGCTGGAGCGGGAGGGCCTACAGATACGCAGTATTTT.

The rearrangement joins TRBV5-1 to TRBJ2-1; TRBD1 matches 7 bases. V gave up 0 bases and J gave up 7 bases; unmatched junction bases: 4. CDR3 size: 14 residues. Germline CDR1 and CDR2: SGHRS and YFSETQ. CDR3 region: CASSLGDSGNEQFF. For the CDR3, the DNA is TGCGCCAGCAGCTTGGGGGACAGTGGAAATGAGCAGTTCTTC.

The chain's CDR3 is CASSEYRGGELFF. The CDR3, as DNA: TGTGCCAGCAGTGAATACAGGGGCGGGGAGCTGTTTTTT. V gene TRBV6-1 combines with J gene TRBJ2-2; 7 bases match TRBD1. The trim removed 2 bases at V and 7 bases at J, leaving 1 base unmatched. This CDR3 is 13 amino acids long. From germline, CDR1 is MNHNS and CDR2 SASEGT.

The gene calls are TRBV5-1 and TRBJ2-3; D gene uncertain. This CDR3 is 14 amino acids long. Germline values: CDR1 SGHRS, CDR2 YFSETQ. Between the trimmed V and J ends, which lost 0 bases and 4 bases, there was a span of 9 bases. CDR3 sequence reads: CASSLVRQPDTQYF. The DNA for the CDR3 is TGCGCCAGCAGCTTGGTCCGCCAGCCAGATACGCAGTATTTT.

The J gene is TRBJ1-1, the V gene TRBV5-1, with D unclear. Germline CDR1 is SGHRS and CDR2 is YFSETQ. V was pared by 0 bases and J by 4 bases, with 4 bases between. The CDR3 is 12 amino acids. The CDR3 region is CASSLGATEAFF. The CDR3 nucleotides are TGCGCCAGCAGCTTGGGGGCCACTGAAGCTTTCTTT.

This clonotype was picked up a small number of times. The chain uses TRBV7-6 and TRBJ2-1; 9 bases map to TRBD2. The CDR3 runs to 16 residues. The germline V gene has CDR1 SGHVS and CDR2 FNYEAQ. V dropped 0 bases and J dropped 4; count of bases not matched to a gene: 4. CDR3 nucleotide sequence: TGTGCCAGCAGCTTAGCGAAGACTAGCGGATACAATGAGCAGTTCTTC. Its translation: CASSLAKTSGYNEQFF.

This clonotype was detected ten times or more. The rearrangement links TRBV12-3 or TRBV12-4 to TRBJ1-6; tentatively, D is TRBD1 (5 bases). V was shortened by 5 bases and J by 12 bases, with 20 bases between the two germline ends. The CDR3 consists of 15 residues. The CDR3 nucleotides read TGTGCCAGCAGTCCCGCGGCGGAGTGGAGGGGACCCCTCCACTTT. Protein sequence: CASSPAAEWRGPLHF.